This is a list of T cell receptor beta chains from one sample in a study of OX40 agonist ivuxolimab in advanced cancers. The table came from immunoSEQ multiplex PCR; TCRdb's copy has only in-frame clones and leaves some out. Here the sample spans about 20,000 clones, approximately 84% being singletons. Specimen: CD4+ or CD8+ T cells sorted from blood, collected in a trial of the OX40 agonist ivuxolimab. The receptors shown here come from an adult with an advanced solid tumor such as melanoma, head and neck, liver or kidney cancer. The CDR3 runs from the conserved cysteine through the conserved F or W. D genes are given only for firm matches. Clone size is given for some rows only: seen once, a few or many times, or a class if the clone is expanded.

J gene,clone size,V gene,D gene,CDR3 DNA,CDR3 protein
TRBJ1-1,NA,TRBV6-5,TRBD1,TGTGCCAGCAGTTACGCCTTAAGGACAGGGGAGGCTTTCTTT,CASSYALRTGEAFF
TRBJ1-2,NA,TRBV6-1,NA,TGTGCCAGCAGTGTCTTTCGGGGGGGAGTATCTAACTATGGCTACACCTTC,CASSVFRGGVSNYGYTF
TRBJ2-1,NA,TRBV19,NA,TGTGCCAGTATAGGGGCCCCCTACAATGAGCAGTTCTTC,CASIGAPYNEQFF
TRBJ1-2,NA,TRBV5-6,TRBD1,TGTGCCAGCAGCGGGAGGGGACAGGGTGACAGCTACACCTTC,CASSGRGQGDSYTF
TRBJ1-6,NA,TRBV28,NA,TGTGCCAGCAGCTGGGTGCCAGGGCAGTCACCCCTCCACTTT,CASSWVPGQSPLHF
TRBJ2-7,NA,TRBV7-4,TRBD2,TGTGCCAGCACCAAAGAATACACCCGCGGGGGCGAGCAGTACTTC,CASTKEYTRGGEQYF
TRBJ2-5,NA,TRBV7-9,TRBD2,TGTGCCAGCAGCTGGTGGACTAGCGGGGGGGCCCGGGAAGAGACCCAGTACTTC,CASSWWTSGGAREETQYF
TRBJ1-5,NA,TRBV6-1,TRBD1,TGTGCCAGCAACGAGGAGACAGGGGGCAATCAGCCCCAGCATTTT,CASNEETGGNQPQHF
TRBJ2-3,NA,TRBV4-1,NA,TGCGCCAGCAGCCAAGAAGAATGGGGAGATACGCAGTATTTT,CASSQEEWGDTQYF
TRBJ2-7,NA,TRBV5-5,NA,TGTGCCAGCAGCTTGAGGGGATTCCAGTACTTC,CASSLRGFQYF
TRBJ1-2,few,TRBV7-6,TRBD1,TGTGCCAGCAGCTTCGGGACAGGGGATGGCTACACCTTC,CASSFGTGDGYTF
TRBJ1-5,few,TRBV7-9,NA,TGTGCCAGCAGCCTGACGTGGGGGGCCGATCAGCCCCAGCATTTT,CASSLTWGADQPQHF
TRBJ2-3,NA,TRBV4-3,TRBD2,TGCGCCAGCAGCCAAGATCCGGGACTACTTTCTGGAGATACGCAGTATTTT,CASSQDPGLLSGDTQYF
TRBJ1-4,NA,TRBV10-3,NA,TGTGCCATCAGTGAGTCGGTGGGGATTGGTGAAAAACTGTTTTTT,CAISESVGIGEKLFF
TRBJ2-7,NA,TRBV2,TRBD2,TGTGCCAGCGACGGCGGGCCGGGGGGGCCCGAGCAGTACTTC,CASDGGPGGPEQYF
TRBJ2-3,NA,TRBV6-5,TRBD1,TGTGCCAGCAGTTCGGACAGGGTGTCAGATACGCAGTATTTT,CASSSDRVSDTQYF
TRBJ2-2,NA,TRBV4-2,NA,TGTGCCAGCAGTCGTCCCCTTGGGGAGCTGTTTTTT,CASSRPLGELFF
TRBJ1-5,many,TRBV28,NA,TGTGCCAGCAGTCCCTTTCGCACGGGGCAGCCCCAGCATTTT,CASSPFRTGQPQHF
TRBJ1-1,NA,TRBV9,NA,TGTGCCAGCAGCCCCTGGGGCACGGGAGGCACTGAAGCTTTCTTT,CASSPWGTGGTEAFF
TRBJ1-5,few,TRBV25-1,TRBD1,TGTGCCAGCAGGACAGGGGGCCAGCCCCAGCATTTT,CASRTGGQPQHF
TRBJ1-2,NA,TRBV6-6,TRBD1,TGTGCCAGCAGTTACCAGCCAGGGGGAGGTGGCTACACCTTC,CASSYQPGGGGYTF
TRBJ1-3,NA,TRBV19,NA,TGTGCCAGTAGCGACCAACAGGGCCTGGGATTCGGAAACACCATATATTTT,CASSDQQGLGFGNTIYF
TRBJ2-1,once,TRBV15,TRBD1,TGTGCCACCAGCGCCCTCGGACAGGGGGCCTACAATGAGCAGTTCTTC,CATSALGQGAYNEQFF
TRBJ2-3,once,TRBV5-4,NA,TGTGCCAGCAGCACGGGTGTTCCAGGCTCGCAGTATTTT,CASSTGVPGSQYF
TRBJ1-1,NA,TRBV29-1,TRBD1,TGCAGCGTTGATACAGGGGGTAGTTGGGCTTTCTTT,CSVDTGGSWAFF
TRBJ2-5,NA,TRBV7-3,NA,TGTGCCAGCAGCCCTGGGGTCCGCCCCGGGGAGACCCAGTACTTC,CASSPGVRPGETQYF
TRBJ2-7,NA,TRBV15,NA,TGTGCCACCAGCCCCCGAACGGGGGTAAACGCCTACGAGCAGTACTTC,CATSPRTGVNAYEQYF
TRBJ2-7,NA,TRBV5-1,TRBD2,TGCGCCAGCAGCTTGGCCGGGACTAGCGGGGGCTACGAGCAGTACTTC,CASSLAGTSGGYEQYF
TRBJ2-5,NA,TRBV7-8,TRBD2,TGTGCCAGCAGCTTGCCCCCGGGACTAGCTATGGGGGAGACCCAGTACTTC,CASSLPPGLAMGETQYF
TRBJ2-1,NA,TRBV4-1,NA,TGCGCCAGCAGGACGGGGGGCTCCCCCTACAATGAGCAGTTCTTC,CASRTGGSPYNEQFF